One and the same sample provided the 15 T cell receptor beta chains below, sequenced in a study of T-cell reconstitution after alpha-beta-depleted transplantation in children. Unique molecular identifiers were incorporated when the TCRbeta library was constructed. From the PCR reads, TCRdb called clonotypes with MiXCR, one entry per CDR3 protein. The data hold about half a million distinct CDR3 sequences, with 9.5% to 15% observed a single time. The material was PBMCs from the stem cell graft donor, obtained from the stem cell graft. The receptor source for this set is a human donor who donated a stem cell graft to a child with combined immunodeficiency.

A word on this clonotype: A much larger clone lies one base from this, so it may be a read error. This CDR3 is missing its conserved last phenylalanine or tryptophan, likely due to a read error. This chain links TRBV28 with TRBJ2-1, with D perhaps matching TRBD2 (5 bases). V dropped 9 bases and J dropped 7 bases, with 13 bases sitting between them. From germline, CDR1 is MDHEN and CDR2 SYDVKM. The CDR3 has 12 amino acids. Written as DNA, the CDR3 is TGTGCCAGTGGACTGTCCGATAATGAGCAGTTCTAC. Translated: CASGLSDNEQFY.

This clonotype was observed at least ten times. The V and J genes are TRBV20-1 and TRBJ2-3; weak D call: TRBD2 (5 bases). V shed 0 bases and J shed 5 bases, with 15 bases lying between them. Germline assignment: CDR1 DFQATT and CDR2 SNEGSKA (reference sequence). The CDR3 is 15 amino acids. Here the CDR3 DNA reads TGCAGTGCTAGAGATGGGAGAGGGAGTGGAGATACGCAGTATTTT. It yields the protein CSARDGRGSGDTQYF.

The chain is built from TRBV12-3 or TRBV12-4 and TRBJ2-1; 9 bases are a match to TRBD2. The trim removed 4 bases at V and 13 bases at J, leaving 5 bases unmatched. The length of the CDR3 is 12 residues. The CDR3 sequence: CASSSQAGGQFF. The CDR3 DNA is TGTGCCAGCAGTTCCCAAGCGGGGGGACAGTTCTTC.

V gene TRBV3-1 combines with J gene TRBJ2-3; D may be TRBD2 (7 bases). Per germline, CDR1 LGHDT and CDR2 YNNKEL (reference sequence). V was shortened by 11 bases and J by 2 bases, with 29 bases between the two germline ends. This CDR3 is 18 amino acids long. The CDR3: CASCQDQIGGGYTDTQYF. The CDR3 DNA sequence: TGTGCCTCCTGCCAAGATCAGATAGGGGGGGGATACACAGATACGCAGTATTTT.

The rearrangement joins TRBV12-3 or TRBV12-4 to TRBJ1-2; D gene unclear. The CDR3 covers 12 residues. The germline V and J ends were trimmed by 8 bases and 8 bases, with 15 bases remaining between them. CDR3 region: CASPPPGRGYTF. In nucleotides, the CDR3 is TGTGCCAGCCCTCCCCCAGGCCGGGGCTACACCTTC.

In this sample, this clonotype turned up a few times. V is TRBV15 and J is TRBJ1-5; D is uncertain. The CDR3 is 13 residues long. The V end was cut by 6 bases, the J end by 4 bases, with 10 bases between. Germline V CDR1 and CDR2: LNHNV, YYDKDF (reference sequence). The CDR3 here is CATRDRVNQPQHF. In nucleotides, the CDR3 is TGTGCCACCAGGGATCGGGTTAATCAGCCCCAGCATTTT. Using reference TRBV15 and TRBJ1-5 for the parts outside the CDR3, the full variable domain is DAMVIQNPRYQVTQFGKPVTLSCSQTLNHNVMYWYQQKSSQAPKLLFHYYDKDFNNEADTPDNFQSRRPNTSFCFLDIRSPGLGDTAMYLCATRDRVNQPQHFGDGTRLSIL.

This chain joins TRBV24-1 and TRBJ1-3; D is uncertain. Germline CDR1 KGHDR, CDR2 SFDVKD. V lost 4 bases to trimming and J lost 4 bases, with 4 bases between them. This CDR3 spans 12 amino acids. The CDR3 nucleotides are TGTGCCACCAGTGAGGAGGGAAACACCATATATTTT. As protein: CATSEEGNTIYF.

CDR3 in amino acids: CASSLTRTSGRDTQYF. In nucleotides, the CDR3 is TGTGCCAGCAGCTTGACAAGGACTAGCGGGCGAGATACGCAGTATTTT. The chain recombines TRBV7-2 with TRBJ2-3; 11 bases match TRBD2. This CDR3 spans 16 amino acids. J lost 5 bases, V lost 3 bases, and 7 bases had no gene match. Germline CDR1 and CDR2: SGHTA and FQGNSA.

J is TRBJ1-1 and V is TRBV6-1, with 9 positions matching TRBD1. This CDR3 spans 14 amino acids. Germline values: CDR1 MNHNS, CDR2 SASEGT. With V trimmed by 7 bases and J by 0 bases, 3 bases remained unmatched. This chain's CDR3 is CASKDRGLNTEAFF. In DNA form, the CDR3 reads TGTGCCAGCAAGGACAGGGGTCTGAACACTGAAGCTTTCTTT.

CDR3 sequence: CSGQNSYEQYF. In DNA form, the CDR3 reads TGCAGCGGACAGAATAGTTACGAGCAGTACTTC. This chain links TRBV29-1 with TRBJ2-7, with TRBD1 as a possible D gene (5 bases). Germline loops: CDR1 SQVTM, CDR2 ANQGSEA. The length of the CDR3 is 11 residues. Trimming shortened V by 7 bases and J by 4 bases, and 11 bases separated the two germline ends.

This clonotype was counted a single time. This chain links TRBV6-2 or TRBV6-3 with TRBJ2-1; 7 bases agree with TRBD2. This CDR3 has 9 residues. CDR1 and CDR2 (germline): MNHEY, SVGEGT. Trimming at V came to 8 bases and at J to 15 bases, leaving 4 bases not matched to a gene. For the CDR3, the DNA is TGTGCCAGCGGGGGGGAGAGGTTCTTC. Translated, it gives CASGGERFF.

V and J are TRBV29-1 and TRBJ2-1; 7 positions agree with TRBD2. V shed 3 bases, J shed 7 bases, and the junction held 9 bases outside the gene matches. CDR3 size: 14 residues. The germline gives CDR1 SQVTM, CDR2 ANQGSEA. The CDR3 region is CSVDSGLRWNEQFF. DNA of the CDR3: TGCAGCGTTGATAGCGGGTTGAGATGGAATGAGCAGTTCTTC.

This chain uses TRBV5-1 with TRBJ1-1; a possible D gene is TRBD1 (6 bases). Germline CDR1 SGHRS, CDR2 YFSETQ. The length of the CDR3 is 16 residues. Trimming removed 0 bases from V and 1 base from J, with 13 bases in between. CDR3 in DNA: TGCGCCAGCAGCTTGGATGGCAGGGGCGGGAACACTGAAGCTTTCTTT. Translating gives CASSLDGRGGNTEAFF.

At least ten counts were recorded for this clonotype. This sequence joins TRBV12-3 or TRBV12-4 and TRBJ2-7; a possible D gene is TRBD2 (5 bases). Trimming removed 4 bases at V and 3 bases at J, with 16 bases between. CDR3 size: 15 residues. In nucleotides, the CDR3 is TGTGCCAGCAGTTGGACGGACTCTGAAGTCTACGAGCAGTACTTC. As protein: CASSWTDSEVYEQYF.

This clonotype was seen ten or more times. The chain carries TRBV11-2 and TRBJ2-3; TRBD2 matches 10 bases. The CDR3 contains 17 residues. V trimming: 0 bases; J trimming: 4 bases; junction bases outside the gene matches: 7. CDR1 and CDR2 (germline): SGHAT, FQNNGV. CDR3 region: CASSLDILAGEADTQYF. In DNA, the CDR3 is TGTGCCAGCAGCTTAGATATTCTAGCGGGAGAGGCAGATACGCAGTATTTT.